This T cell receptor (beta chain) was found in a study of beta chain features in type 1 diabetes. The CDR3 has 20 residues. V dropped 0 bases and J dropped 4 bases, with 22 bases sitting between them. TCRB transcripts that were expressed got sequenced, as all of the isolated RNA had been reverse transcribed. TCRdb's copy holds only in-frame clones and misses some; the assay was immunoSEQ multiplex PCR. Among 25,000 or so clones, nearly 70% were seen once, and the ten largest hold 2% to 2.5%. The gene calls are TRBV23-1 and TRBJ2-6; D remains ambiguous. TRBV23-1 is assigned to the ORF class and has an uncertain function. The sequenced sample consisted of Tregs from blood. This TCR came from a woman in her thirties or forties in good health. Written as DNA, the CDR3 is TGCGCCAGCAGTCAATCAAGGAGATTCATGTTCCGTTCGGGGGCCAACGTCCTGACTTTC. It encodes CASSQSRRFMFRSGANVLTF.